This T cell receptor beta chain derives from a study of blood T cells in healthy people across ages. Combining a sample-barcoded 5' primer with a J-beta primer mix, a second PCR ran for about 7 to 12 cycles. Carrying 12 random nucleotides, a template-switch adaptor labeled each individual cDNA molecule. Via MiXCR, TCRdb re-called the 5' RACE reads, giving one row per CDR3 protein. The repertoire holds about 940,000 distinct CDR3 sequences, with 45% to 50% as singletons. V dropped 5 bases and J dropped 1; count of bases not matched to a gene: 4. Germline V gives CDR1 LNHNV, CDR2 YYDKDF (reference sequence). This CDR3 has 14 amino acids. The sample providers were healthy Caucasian people from Russia, aged about 6 to 95. Per sample, a minimum of 6.5 million PBMCs were isolated.

The V gene is TRBV15, the J gene TRBJ2-5, with 7 bases aligning to TRBD1. The sample was blood. This receptor was obtained from a man aged 30 to 39 in good health. The CDR3 region is CATSPDRVQETQYF. The CDR3 region has the DNA TGTGCCACCAGCCCCGACAGGGTCCAAGAGACCCAGTACTTC.